The sequence of this T cell receptor beta chain was determined in a study of cytomegalovirus exposure and HLA in healthy donors. Study-level information: The 90 to 150 validation repertoires, a later analysis reported, used the same platform as the approximately 700 first-cohort repertoires. Study-level findings and limits: Reports described diagnosis of cytomegalovirus status by the classifier as highly specific and sensitive. Researchers catalogued 160 or so TCR beta chains as cytomegalovirus-associated.

Using immunoSEQ multiplex PCR, the repertoire was profiled, and TCRdb retains in-frame clones only, with some absent. This table holds around 300,000 clones, 65% to 90% found once. Worth noting for this clone: Its antigen remains unidentified.

Separate from the 666-subject first cohort, the approximately 120-subject validation cohort was the one that the donors belonged to. The V end lost 0 bases, the J end lost 8 bases, and 16 bases lay between the germline ends. The CDR3 has 15 amino acids. Germline V gene data show CDR1 as LGHNA and CDR2 as YSLEER. This chain connects TRBV4-3 to TRBJ1-2, with D possibly being TRBD1 (6 bases). This TCR came from a woman aged 18-29 years in good health and CMV-seronegative. The specimen was PBMCs. CDR3 sequence reads: CASSQEGRGQGGYTF. CDR3 in DNA: TGCGCCAGCAGCCAAGAAGGCAGGGGCCAGGGCGGCTACACCTTC.